This T cell receptor beta chain appears in the sequencing data of a study of a mutant IDH1 vaccine in newly diagnosed glioma. Time point: week 23, last vaccination. In every dose of vaccine, 300 ug of mutant IDH1 20-mer peptide was given alongside topical imiquimod. With respect to this clone: Its antigen remains unidentified.

Clones were read by immunoSEQ multiplex PCR, and TCRdb kept only the in-frame ones, dropping some. The sample records 45,000 to 65,000 clones, roughly three quarters being singletons. Sequenced here: PBMCs, sampled from a glioma patient whose treatment included an IDH1 peptide vaccine. This TCR was sampled from a woman aged 40-49 years with glioma. Some clones in this sample may be carry-over from other donors' samples.

The CDR3 loop reads CASRGNRPQNSNQPQHF. CDR3 bases: TGTGCCAGCCGAGGTAACCGCCCGCAAAATAGCAATCAGCCCCAGCATTTT. This rearrangement joins TRBV2 to TRBJ1-5; D is unresolved. Germline assignment: CDR1 SNHLY and CDR2 FYNNEI. The CDR3 extends over 17 amino acids. V lost 8 bases and J 0 bases, leaving 20 bases between the germline ends.